These 17 T cell receptor beta chains were all obtained from the same sample, sequenced in a study of CD8 T cells in Susac syndrome. An amount of RNA that ranged from about 0.45 to 1 ug was reverse transcribed with random hexamers. One entry per CDR3 protein results from TCRdb running MiXCR on the immunoSEQ multiplex PCR reads. The sample includes 240,000 or so distinct CDR3 sequences, about 96% of them seen just once. Sequencing input: CD4+ T cells from PBMCs. The receptors stem from a human donor with Susac syndrome.

The chain has TRBV9 and TRBJ2-1; 8 bases match TRBD2. The germline CDR1 and CDR2 sequences are SGDLS and YYNGEE. After removal of 2 bases from V and 6 bases from J, the junction contained 4 bases not matched to a gene. The CDR3 runs 14 residues. The CDR3 spells CASSVRTSSNEQFF. The CDR3 DNA reads as TGTGCCAGCAGCGTCAGGACTAGCTCCAATGAGCAGTTCTTC.

The chain employs TRBV29-1 and TRBJ2-3; 13 bases line up with TRBD2. V was clipped by 4 bases and J by 7 bases; unmatched bases: 5. The CDR3 consists of 14 residues. Looked up from germline, CDR1 is SQVTM and CDR2 is ANQGSEA. Here the CDR3 DNA reads TGCAGCGTTGCAGACGGGACTAGCGGGAATACGCAGTATTTT. Its translation: CSVADGTSGNTQYF.

The rearrangement uses TRBV30 and TRBJ1-5; D possibly corresponds to TRBD1 (6 bases). Per the germline V gene, CDR1 is GTSNPN and CDR2 is SVGIG (reference sequence). CDR3 length: 13 residues. V shed 5 bases and J shed 5 bases, with 13 bases lying between them. CDR3 loop: CAWARQADQPQHF. The CDR3 bases are TGTGCCTGGGCCCGACAGGCGGATCAGCCCCAGCATTTT. Based on the CDR3 plus reference TRBV30 and TRBJ1-5, the full variable domain is SQTIHQWPATLVQPVGSPLSLECTVEGTSNPNLYWYRQAAGRGLQLLFYSVGIGQISSEVPQNLSASRPQDRQFILSSKKLLLSDSGFYLCAWARQADQPQHFGDGTRLSIL.

The V call is TRBV10-3, the J call TRBJ2-5, with D tentatively TRBD2 (5 bases). CDR1 ENHRY and CDR2 SYGVKD come from the germline V gene. The CDR3 runs to 12 residues. With 6 bases removed from V and 7 bases from J, the gap between germline ends came to 12 bases. CDR3 nucleotide sequence: TGTGCCATCAGCCGGGATGGCGGGACCCAGTACTTC. This gives the protein CAISRDGGTQYF.

V and J are TRBV30 and TRBJ2-3, with D possibly being TRBD1 (5 bases). Germline V gene data show CDR1 as GTSNPN and CDR2 as SVGIG (reference sequence). Trimming stripped 0 bases from V and 1 base from J, with 14 bases between. The CDR3 is made up of 16 amino acids. The CDR3 region is CAWSVVFTGRTDTQYF. CDR3 DNA sequence: TGTGCCTGGAGTGTAGTTTTCACAGGTCGCACAGATACGCAGTATTTT.

The rearrangement joins TRBV20-1 to TRBJ1-1; D uncertain. This CDR3 has 13 amino acids. Germline assignment: CDR1 DFQATT and CDR2 SNEGSKA (reference sequence). V lost 0 bases and J lost 3, with 8 bases in between. CDR3 sequence reads: CSARERLHTEAFF. CDR3 nucleotides: TGCAGTGCTAGAGAAAGGTTGCACACTGAAGCTTTCTTT.

The chain carries TRBV20-1 and TRBJ2-1, with D tentatively TRBD2 (5 bases). This CDR3 is 13 amino acids long. Germline V CDR1 and CDR2: DFQATT, SNEGSKA (reference sequence). The V gene lost 3 bases and the J gene lost 0 bases, with 6 bases spanning the gap. The CDR3 nucleotides read TGCAGTGCTAGTGCGGGCTCCTACAATGAGCAGTTCTTC. Its protein product is CSASAGSYNEQFF.

The DNA of the CDR3 is TGTGCCAGCAGCCCTGGGACAGGCGGGCAGACCCAGTACTTC. Translated: CASSPGTGGQTQYF. This sequence joins TRBV7-9 and TRBJ2-5; TRBD1 matches 8 bases. Germline V gene lookup returns CDR1 SEHNR and CDR2 FQNEAQ (reference sequence). With V trimmed by 5 bases and J by 6 bases, 8 bases remained unmatched. This CDR3 has 14 residues.

The chain joins TRBV10-1 to TRBJ2-1, with 7 nucleotides matching TRBD2. Germline-derived CDR1 and CDR2 are WNHNN and SYGVQD (reference sequence). The V gene end was trimmed by 4 bases and the J gene end by 10 bases; junction bases not matched to a gene: 7. The CDR3 is made up of 13 amino acids. In nucleotides, the CDR3 is TGCGCCAGCAGTGCTTCCGGGACTAAGGAGCAGTTCTTC. Protein: CASSASGTKEQFF.

The J gene is TRBJ2-5, the V gene TRBV29-1; D unresolved. The germline V and J ends were trimmed by 3 bases and 0 bases, with 5 bases remaining between them. Germline V gene sequence: CDR1 SQVTM, CDR2 ANQGSEA. The CDR3 extends over 12 amino acids. The CDR3 DNA sequence: TGCAGCGTTGAGGCAGACCAAGAGACCCAGTACTTC. This encodes CSVEADQETQYF. The whole variable domain, remainder taken from reference TRBV29-1 and TRBJ2-5, is SAVISQKPSRDICQRGTSLTIQCQVDSQVTMMFWYRQQPGQSLTLIATANQGSEATYESGFVIDKFPISRPNLTFSTLTVSNMSPEDSSIYLCSVEADQETQYFGPGTRLLVL.

The chain links TRBV5-1 to TRBJ1-4; D call uncertain. This CDR3 is 14 amino acids long. Deletions cut 3 bases from V and 6 bases from J, with 12 bases between. CDR1 and CDR2 from the germline V gene are SGHRS and YFSETQ. The CDR3 DNA is TGCGCCAGCAGCTCTAAGGCTCGGGATGAAAAACTGTTTTTT. Residues: CASSSKARDEKLFF. The complete variable domain, with remaining parts taken from reference TRBV5-1 and TRBJ1-4, reads KAGVTQTPRYLIKTRGQQVTLSCSPISGHRSVSWYQQTPGQGLQFLFEYFSETQRNKGNFPGRFSGRQFSNSRSEMNVSTLELGDSALYLCASSSKARDEKLFFGSGTQLSVL.

The chain has TRBV12-5 and TRBJ2-3; D ambiguous. Trimming took off 0 bases at V and 4 bases at J, with 5 bases between the two ends. Germline V gives CDR1 LGHNT, CDR2 FRNRAP. CDR3 length: 13 residues. CDR3 bases: TGTGCTAGTGGTTTGGTACTCCCAGATACGCAGTATTTT. It codes for CASGLVLPDTQYF.

V and J are TRBV29-1 and TRBJ2-7, with D perhaps TRBD1 or TRBD2 (5 bases each). The CDR3 is 14 residues long. The V end lost 6 bases, the J end lost 4 bases, and 19 bases lay between the germline ends. CDR1 is SQVTM and CDR2 is ANQGSEA in the germline V gene. Here the CDR3 DNA reads TGCAGCGTAGAAACTCCGGGACCAGGGTACGAGCAGTACTTC. Amino acids: CSVETPGPGYEQYF.

The J gene is TRBJ1-2, the V gene TRBV10-3; D is unclear. CDR1 and CDR2 (germline): ENHRY, SYGVKD. The CDR3 runs to 12 residues. V was shortened by 1 base and J by 6 bases, with 6 bases between the two germline ends. This chain's CDR3 is CAISEYRDGYTF. CDR3 nucleotides: TGTGCCATCAGTGAGTACAGAGATGGCTACACCTTC.

The chain has TRBV20-1 and TRBJ2-1, with 9 bases aligning to TRBD2. V trimming: 0 bases; J trimming: 9 bases; junction bases outside the gene matches: 12. CDR1 and CDR2 (germline): DFQATT, SNEGSKA (reference sequence). The CDR3 length is 16 residues. CDR3 bases: TGCAGTGCTAGAGATTGGGCGGGAGGGTCTATCACTGAGCAGTTCTTC. It translates to CSARDWAGGSITEQFF.

Concerning this clonotype itself: A junction end diverges from the germline sequence, so it may reflect a read error. The chain joins TRBV12-3 or TRBV12-4 to TRBJ2-4; D gene unclear. CDR3 length equals 11 residues. CDR3 in DNA: TGTGCCAGCTCCCCCAACAACATTCAGTACTTC. This encodes CASSPNNIQYF.

The J gene is TRBJ2-7, the V gene TRBV20-1; perhaps TRBD2 as D (6 bases). Trimming left V 6 bases short and J 1 base short, with 16 bases between. The CDR3 totals 14 residues. Germline CDR1 is DFQATT and CDR2 is SNEGSKA (reference sequence). CDR3 bases: TGCAGTGCCGTGTTCGGGGGAGGATCCTACGAGCAGTACTTC. As protein: CSAVFGGGSYEQYF.